The 3 T cell receptor beta chains below all came from one sample that was sequenced in a study of OX40 agonist ivuxolimab in advanced cancers. The library was obtained by the immunoSEQ multiplex PCR assay. Imported from immuneACCESS, the table was reduced by TCRdb to in-frame sequences with V and J called. These copies leave out some clones; in studies compared against another copy, an unresolved V gene accounts for under half, and the cause of the remainder is not known. Recorded for this sample are some 60,000 clones; 91% of them occurred a single time. The top ten hold 1.5% to 2% of the sample. This sample comprised CD4+ or CD8+ T cells sorted from blood, obtained in a trial of the OX40 agonist ivuxolimab. Source of these receptors: an adult with an advanced solid tumor such as melanoma, head and neck, liver or kidney cancer.

This clone is a singleton in its sample. The chain recombines TRBV28 with TRBJ2-7, with D perhaps TRBD1 (6 bases). CDR3 length: 14 residues. The V end lost 10 bases, the J end lost 0 bases, and 16 bases lay between the germline ends. Germline CDR1 and CDR2: MDHEN and SYDVKM. As DNA, the CDR3 is TGTGCCACAGGGGTTGATGGTTCCTCCTACGAGCAGTACTTC. Translating it yields CATGVDGSSYEQYF. Based on the CDR3 plus reference TRBV28 and TRBJ2-7, the full variable domain is DVKVTQSSRYLVKRTGEKVFLECVQDMDHENMFWYRQDPGLGLRLIYFSYDVKMKEKGDIPEGYSVSREKKERFSLILESASTNQTSMYLCATGVDGSSYEQYFGPGTRLTVT.

This clone was seen a single time. The chain combines TRBV27 with TRBJ2-1, with a weak D call TRBD2 (6 bases). Germline values: CDR1 MNHEY, CDR2 SMNVEV (reference sequence). The CDR3 sequence is 15 residues long. Trimming left V 8 bases short and J 3 bases short, with 17 bases between. CDR3 sequence reads: CASWQSGRLYNEQFF. In DNA form, the CDR3 reads TGTGCCAGCTGGCAGTCCGGGAGACTCTACAATGAGCAGTTCTTC.

The chain employs TRBV7-2 and TRBJ1-3; D perhaps matches TRBD1 (5 bases). Germline CDR1 is SGHTA and CDR2 is FQGNSA. The CDR3 contains 15 residues. Trimming took off 5 bases at V and 2 bases at J, with 13 bases between the two ends. CDR3 residues: CASSPASGPGNTIYF. CDR3 coding DNA: TGTGCCAGCAGCCCAGCCTCAGGGCCTGGAAACACCATATATTTT.